The rows below give T cell receptor beta chains drawn from one sample of a study of T cells in Graves' hyperthyroidism and ophthalmopathy. Via MiXCR, TCRdb re-called the multiplex PCR reads, giving one row per CDR3 protein. The repertoire includes 550,000 to 600,000 distinct CDR3 sequences, around 15% of them detected once, and about 17% sits in the top ten. The sequencing sample was made of blood. The origin of the receptors is a woman under 30 with Graves' hyperthyroidism. Each CDR3 is given with its conserved first and last residue. Fields, in order: D gene, clone size, V gene, J gene, CDR3 DNA, CDR3 protein. The D gene is left open where the match is weak. Size is omitted from some rows. Given values are once, few, many or a class for expanded clones.

-	few	TRBV12-3/TRBV12-4	TRBJ2-2	TGTGCCAGCAGTTGGGCGAACACCGGGGAGCTGTTTTTT	CASSWANTGELFF
-	many	TRBV6-1	TRBJ1-3	TGTGCCAGCAGCTGGAGCTCTGGAAACACCATATATTTT	CASSWSSGNTIYF
-	many	TRBV6-1	TRBJ1-2	TGTGCCAGCAGTGAATCAGGGCGCGGCTACACCTTC	CASSESGRGYTF
TRBD2	many	TRBV6-5	TRBJ2-5	TGTGCCAGCAGTTACGGGACTAGCGGCGGGTACCAAGAGACCCAGTACTTC	CASSYGTSGGYQETQYF
TRBD2	few	TRBV7-9	TRBJ2-1	TGTGCCAGCAGCTTTTGGATCGGTCTAGCGGGGGGCCACAATGAGCAGTTCTTC	CASSFWIGLAGGHNEQFF
TRBD2	many	TRBV6-1	TRBJ2-1	TGTGCCAGCAGTGAAACCTGGCTAGCGGGAGTTGAGCAGTTCTTC	CASSETWLAGVEQFF
-	few	TRBV18	TRBJ2-7	TGTGCCAGCTCACCACCGAGTCGTTCCTACGAGCAGTACTTC	CASSPPSRSYEQYF
-	few	TRBV20-1	TRBJ2-3	TGCAGTGCCATACTTGACGACACCTATAGCACAGATACGCAGTATTTT	CSAILDDTYSTDTQYF
-	many	TRBV11-3	TRBJ2-5	TGTGCCAGCAGCTTAGGGGGGGCGTACCAAGAGACCCAGTACTTC	CASSLGGAYQETQYF
TRBD2	-	TRBV27	TRBJ2-3	TGTGCCAGCAGTTTACTGACTAGCGGGGGGGCGGGGGATACGCAGTATTTT	CASSLLTSGGAGDTQYF
TRBD2	-	TRBV5-1	TRBJ2-7	TGCGCCAGCAGCCCACCCACTAGCGGGGGGGCGCGCTACGAGCAGTACTTC	CASSPPTSGGARYEQYF
-	many	TRBV6-2/TRBV6-3	TRBJ1-1	TGTGCCACGGAGGGGAACACTGAAGCTTTCTTT	CATEGNTEAFF
-	-	TRBV5-1	TRBJ1-5	TGCGCCAGCAGCTTGTCCCCCAGTCCAGGCAATCAGCCCCAGCATTTT	CASSLSPSPGNQPQHF
-	many	TRBV30	TRBJ2-7	TGTGCCTGGGTCCCCTCCACCGCCTACGAGCAGTACTTC	CAWVPSTAYEQYF
-	few	TRBV20-1	TRBJ2-2	TGCAGTGCTAGACGTGATAACGCGAACACCGGGGAGCTGTTTTTT	CSARRDNANTGELFF
TRBD1	many	TRBV2	TRBJ1-4	TGTGCCAGCAGTGCTCGACAGGGCGTACTGTTTTTT	CASSARQGVLFF
TRBD2	once	TRBV14	TRBJ2-1	TGTGCCAGCAGCCTCTTCCCCACTAGCGGGGGGCGAAGCTCCTACAATGAGCAGTTCTTC	CASSLFPTSGGRSSYNEQFF
-	many	TRBV28	TRBJ2-7	TGTGCCAGCAGTTTTGTGGCAGAGCAGTACTTC	CASSFVAEQYF
-	-	TRBV6-1	TRBJ1-2	TGTGCCAGCAGTGAAGCATTCAGGGAGGTCGGCTACACCTTC	CASSEAFREVGYTF
TRBD1	-	TRBV5-1	TRBJ1-1	TGCGCCAGCAGCACGGGACAGGGGAACACTGAAGCTTTCTTT	CASSTGQGNTEAFF
TRBD2	few	TRBV19	TRBJ2-2	TGTGCCAGTAAGGCTAGCGGGGCCATCCTCACCGGGGAGCTGTTTTTT	CASKASGAILTGELFF
TRBD2	-	TRBV30	TRBJ2-1	TGTGCCTGGGCTACCGGACTAGCGGGGTACAATGAGCAGTTCTTC	CAWATGLAGYNEQFF
TRBD1	-	TRBV6-5	TRBJ1-5	TGTGCCAGCAGTTACTCTTGGACAGGGGATCAGCCCCAGCATTTT	CASSYSWTGDQPQHF
-	many	TRBV20-1	TRBJ2-5	TGCAGTGCTAGTCGGAGCAGCAAGAAGACCCAGTACTTC	CSASRSSKKTQYF
-	many	TRBV6-1	TRBJ2-1	TGTGCCAGCAGTGCCGAGAGGGTGCGAGGGCACAATGAGCAGTTCTTC	CASSAERVRGHNEQFF
TRBD1	few	TRBV7-9	TRBJ2-5	TGTGCCAGCAGTCGTTACCGGGACAGGGGACAAGAGACCCAGTACTTC	CASSRYRDRGQETQYF
-	many	TRBV2	TRBJ2-1	TGTGCCAGCAGTGAGGGGCGGGATATCGGCGGGTATGAGCAGTTCTTC	CASSEGRDIGGYEQFF
TRBD2	many	TRBV30	TRBJ2-5	TGTGCCTTTGGGACTAGCGTTAACCAAGAGACCCAGTACTTC	CAFGTSVNQETQYF